One sample yielded the 13 T cell receptor beta chains listed below, sequenced in a study of T cells in Graves' hyperthyroidism and ophthalmopathy. RNA transcripts served as the template for amplifying TCR beta CDR3 regions. The primer set for the first-round RT-PCR of the TCR CDR3 was HTBI. TCRdb reprocessed the multiplex PCR reads with MiXCR, giving one entry per CDR3 protein. The sample consists of 130,000 to 150,000 distinct CDR3 sequences, approximately 20% of them appearing once. Sequencing was performed on blood. These receptors all stem from a woman in her fifties or sixties with Graves' hyperthyroidism that later progressed to Graves' ophthalmopathy.

This clonotype was counted many times. The chain is built from TRBV3-1 and TRBJ2-2; 9 nucleotides line up with TRBD1. The V gene's germline CDR1 is LGHDT and CDR2 YNNKEL (reference sequence). The J segment lost 6 bases and the V segment lost 3 bases, leaving 14 bases of the junction unmatched. The CDR3 is 18 amino acids. The CDR3 protein is CASSHHGVGQGNPGELFF. CDR3 DNA: TGTGCCAGCAGCCACCACGGAGTTGGACAGGGGAATCCCGGGGAGCTGTTTTTT. The complete variable domain, with remaining parts taken from reference TRBV3-1 and TRBJ2-2, reads DTAVSQTPKYLVTQMGNDKSIKCEQNLGHDTMYWYKQDSKKFLKIMFSYNNKELIINETVPNRFSPKSPDKAHLNLHINSLELGDSAVYFCASSHHGVGQGNPGELFFGEGSRLTVL.

This clonotype was recorded a few times. This chain uses TRBV4-1 with TRBJ2-1; 7 nucleotides match TRBD2. Germline assignment: CDR1 MGHRA and CDR2 YSYEKL. The trim removed 5 bases at V and 6 bases at J, leaving 13 bases unmatched. The CDR3 spans 16 residues. The CDR3 DNA is TGCGCCAGCAGCGGCCGGGGAGGGGAGGCCGGCAATGAGCAGTTCTTC. Protein sequence: CASSGRGGEAGNEQFF.

This chain uses TRBV7-6 with TRBJ2-7, with 9 bases that match TRBD2. Germline V gene lookup returns CDR1 SGHVS and CDR2 FNYEAQ. The CDR3 is made up of 15 amino acids. The trim removed 3 bases at V and 6 bases at J, leaving 9 bases unmatched. CDR3 region: CASSFGPGLASEQYF. The DNA for the CDR3 is TGTGCCAGCAGCTTCGGTCCGGGACTAGCTTCCGAGCAGTACTTC.

The chain recombines TRBV3-1 with TRBJ1-1; the D gene is possibly TRBD1 (6 bases). The germline gives CDR1 LGHDT, CDR2 YNNKEL (reference sequence). CDR3 length equals 17 residues. V was cut by 2 bases and J by 2 bases, with 18 bases left in between. This CDR3 is CASSQKRVRGINTEAFF. The CDR3 DNA sequence: TGTGCCAGCAGCCAAAAAAGGGTGAGGGGGATAAACACTGAAGCTTTCTTT.

The table lists this clonotype with many counts. The rearrangement links TRBV11-2 to TRBJ2-3, with TRBD2 matching over 14 bases. V lost 4 bases to trimming and J lost 2 bases; unmatched junction nucleotides: 5. Looked up from germline, CDR1 is SGHAT and CDR2 is FQNNGV. The CDR3 has 17 amino acids. Here the CDR3 reads CASSSRLAGGHTDTQYF. CDR3 sequence (DNA): TGTGCCAGCAGCTCCAGACTAGCGGGAGGGCACACAGATACGCAGTATTTT.

This clonotype was counted many times. V gene TRBV2 combines with J gene TRBJ1-4; D remains unclear. V was shortened by 5 bases and J by 0 bases, with 7 bases between the two germline ends. This CDR3 is 14 amino acids long. Germline CDR1 is SNHLY and CDR2 is FYNNEI. The CDR3 nucleotides are TGTGCCAGCAGTCGCTCAGCAACTAATGAAAAACTGTTTTTT. It encodes CASSRSATNEKLFF.

V and J are TRBV28 and TRBJ2-2; 13 bases agree with TRBD2. Germline CDR1 is MDHEN and CDR2 is SYDVKM. The CDR3 is made up of 17 amino acids. The V and J ends lost 6 bases and 4 bases, in that order; junction bases with no gene match: 8. The CDR3 sequence: CASSQLAGGPSTGELFF. Here the CDR3 DNA reads TGTGCCAGCAGCCAACTAGCGGGAGGGCCCAGCACCGGGGAGCTGTTTTTT.

V gene TRBV20-1 combines with J gene TRBJ2-7; 9 bases fit TRBD1. Trimming removed 0 bases from V and 5 bases from J; junction bases left unmatched: 8. Germline V gene data show CDR1 as DFQATT and CDR2 as SNEGSKA (reference sequence). The CDR3 consists of 15 residues. This CDR3 is CSARDADRGFHEQYF. CDR3 nucleotide sequence: TGCAGTGCTAGAGATGCGGACAGGGGATTTCACGAGCAGTACTTC.

There are many counts of this clonotype. The chain carries TRBV29-1 and TRBJ2-5, with 7 bases aligning to TRBD2. V lost 0 bases, J lost 5 bases, and 9 bases stayed unmatched. Per germline, CDR1 SQVTM and CDR2 ANQGSEA. This CDR3 has 15 residues. The CDR3 bases are TGCAGCGTTGAAGATACGGTGGGGAGGGCTGAGACCCAGTACTTC. As protein: CSVEDTVGRAETQYF. Full variable domain (missing parts from reference TRBV29-1 and TRBJ2-5): SAVISQKPSRDICQRGTSLTIQCQVDSQVTMMFWYRQQPGQSLTLIATANQGSEATYESGFVIDKFPISRPNLTFSTLTVSNMSPEDSSIYLCSVEDTVGRAETQYFGPGTRLLVL.

This clonotype came up many times. The V gene is TRBV3-1, the J gene TRBJ1-2; D is perhaps TRBD1 (5 bases). CDR3 length equals 12 residues. Germline CDR1 is LGHDT and CDR2 is YNNKEL (reference sequence). Deletions cut 11 bases from V and 4 bases from J, with 14 bases between. In DNA form, the CDR3 reads TGTGCCGTAGGGGAGGGAAGCTATGGCTACACCTTC. It specifies CAVGEGSYGYTF.

The sample holds a few counts of this clonotype. The chain joins TRBV6-1 to TRBJ2-1; possibly TRBD1 for D (8 bases). V was pared by 7 bases and J by 7 bases, with 20 bases between. The length of the CDR3 is 15 residues. From germline, CDR1 is MNHNS and CDR2 SASEGT. CDR3 nucleotide sequence: TGTGCCAGCACGGGAGGACAGGGAAAGGGGAATGAGCAGTTCTTC. Amino acids: CASTGGQGKGNEQFF.

The chain has TRBV6-2 or TRBV6-3 and TRBJ1-4; 7 bases match TRBD1. The CDR3 loop spans 14 amino acids. Unmatched junction bases numbered 9, after V lost 6 bases and J lost 8 bases. CDR1 and CDR2 (germline): MNHEY, SVGEGT. CDR3 sequence reads: CASRKTGIGEKLFF. DNA of the CDR3: TGTGCCAGCAGAAAGACAGGGATTGGAGAAAAACTGTTTTTT.

This clonotype was counted at least ten times. This sequence joins TRBV11-3 and TRBJ2-1, with 9 bases that match TRBD1. Germline V gene sequence: CDR1 SGHNT, CDR2 YENEEA. Germline trimming cut 4 bases from V and 9 bases from J; bases unmatched to any gene: 7. CDR3 length: 14 amino acids. The CDR3 nucleotides read TGTGCCAGCAGCTCCGGGACAGGGATTGGTGAGCAGTTCTTC. It specifies CASSSGTGIGEQFF.